This T cell receptor (beta chain) was observed in a study of cytotoxic CD8 clonotypes in ibrutinib-treated CLL (dated by TCRdb to the early 2020s). Notes on the research overall: The cohort included roughly 15 treatment-naive and ten to eleven relapsed/refractory patients; about 18 were IGHV unmutated. Longitudinal samples were available for about 30% of the 86 trial participants. Response samples were obtained after a median of approximately twelve months of treatment, with a range of roughly 6 to 40 months. On average, each sample had approximately 280,000 productive templates and more than 85,000 productive rearrangements. All remission and progressive disease samples were collected while patients were still receiving ibrutinib. Cryopreserved peripheral blood mononuclear cells were collected before treatment, at response, and at either disease progression or sustained remission. Responses were partial in roughly 24 patients and complete in 2; after median 68 months follow-up, about 14 stayed in remission and 12 progressed.

What the work shows at the level of the full study, not this receptor alone: Public clonotypes were rare and either shrank or stayed stable during treatment, and the rise in clonality at ibrutinib response reflected expansion of private clonotypes. Clonality rose at ibrutinib response, remained stable during sustained remission, and dropped back toward baseline at progression. Sampling times were not matched between sustained-remission and progressing patients, and lymph node repertoires were not studied. Baseline clonality exceeded that of age-matched healthy donors and correlated strongly with circulating CD8+ T-cell counts.

The CDR3 numbers 12 residues from cysteine through phenylalanine. Only the CDR3 DNA stays, 36 bases, in frame from base 1. A distance of 9 bases separates the germline ends of V and J, which lose 3 bases and 8 bases respectively. The germline V gene supplies CDR1 MDHEN and CDR2 SYDVKM. The time point label here, explained by the study, means: approximately eleven months on ibrutinib. For TCR beta library preparation, about 2.2 micrograms of genomic DNA were extracted from the cryopreserved PBMCs. Longitudinal blood samples from CLL patients receiving ibrutinib monotherapy were subjected to high-throughput TCR beta sequencing. The patients took part in an open-label, single-center phase 2 trial of ibrutinib monotherapy. A MiSeq instrument was used for deep resolution sequencing, which targeted depths ranging from 1 in 1 million up to 1 in 200,000 T cells, with coverage averaging 10x for each clonotype. The immunoSEQ hsTCRB Kit was used to generate TCR beta libraries. The source study handled its data this way. ImmunoSEQ Data Assistant and ImmunoSEQ Analyzer were used for data analysis, and V, D and J genes were assigned according to IMGT definitions. Clonality, which ranges from 0 to 1, was calculated as one minus the normalized Shannon entropy of productive rearrangement frequencies. Only overrepresented clonotypes making up at least 0.05% of each patient's repertoire were included in the public clonotype analysis. Roughly 13 age-matched healthy donor repertoires from immuneACCESS were used as controls for clonality. Here the immuneACCESS table is served through TCRdb, limited to in-frame sequences with V and J called. Missing clones are a known gap in these copies; in checked studies unresolved V genes cover under half, and the rest lacks a known reason. V, J and clone size were drawn from that table, and D and trimming were deduced from the DNA. A total of 200,000 to 250,000 clones appear in this sample, roughly three quarters of them only once. The ten largest account for approximately 5.9% of the sample.

This clone occurred once. Which antigen it targets is not known. Nothing much larger sits one base from this clone, and base qualities are not available. Sequences were derived from PBMCs, sampled after 12 months of ibrutinib treatment. The chain couples TRBV28 to TRBJ2-3; no confident D gene assignment can be made. This TCR was recovered from a human donor with chronic lymphocytic leukemia. The nucleotide sequence is given as TGTGCCAGCAGTTTCTCATCGCGTACGCAGTATTTT. This sequence encodes CASSFSSRTQYF.